These T cell receptor beta chains were read from a single sample in a study of neoadjuvant anti-PD-1 for oral cavity cancer. The method was immunoSEQ multiplex PCR; TCRdb's version includes in-frame clones alone and lacks a portion of them. The table has about 32,000 clones, more than 65% seen once. The sequenced sample was PBMCs, obtained after nivolumab (anti-PD-1) treatment. Source of these receptors: a person between 40 and 79 years old with oral cavity squamous cell carcinoma. The conserved cysteine and the conserved F or W are not part of the CDR3 here. Part of the rows lack a size; the others show once, few, many or a class for expanded clones.

>few|TRBV10-2
ASSLTVGGRELF
>few|TRBV25-1
ASSGRGWNTEAF
>few|TRBV19
ASSTPGLYNEQF
>once|TRBV5-6
ASSLGYGYT
>NA|TRBV4-3
ASSQGAGGGWETQY
>NA|TRBV2
ASNLRAGANVLT
>NA|TRBV7-9
ASSLDSSGANVLT
>NA|TRBV4-3
ASSQDTRSTEAF
>NA|TRBV7-7
ASSLPGHYSYNEQF
>NA|TRBV7-2
ASSLALRSPYEQY
>NA|TRBV6-1
ASSERGTGNTIY
>NA|TRBV13
ASSLGLGNTEAF
>NA|TRBV28
ASTHSDGTGNIQY
>NA|TRBV11-2
ASSLDLVGETQY
>NA|TRBV5-1
ASSPTGGSYEQY
>once|TRBV5-1
ASSLGDRSSREKLF
>NA|TRBV7-9
ASSLEGGSQPQH
>few|TRBV21-1
ASAWYRTTNEKLF
>NA|TRBV10-3
ATGVAGGREQY
>NA|TRBV9
ASSVASGGTLDNEQF
>NA|TRBV28
ATHEAGAGANVLT
>NA|TRBV6-1
ASSETRGGNSPLH
>NA|TRBV5-1
ASSLGDRFTGELF
>NA|TRBV11-2
ASSPGQANTEAF
>once|TRBV6-6
ASSWGGSYNEQF
>NA|TRBV5-5
ASSTSLPPYEQY
>NA|TRBV4-3
ASSQERTRGGTRNYEQY
>NA|TRBV19
ASSQSRNQPQH
>NA|TRBV18
ASSRDSWSSYEQY
>once|TRBV29-1
SVEGGARTYNEQF
>once|TRBV11-2
ASSLLGGTTDTQY
>NA|TRBV5-1
ASSLEPLPLVGGLTDTQY